This paragraph reports one T cell receptor beta chain. This CDR3 has 17 amino acids. This entry comes from a study of beta chain features in type 1 diabetes. Every bit of the isolated RNA underwent reverse transcription, so sequencing read expressed TCRB transcripts. The data were produced by immunoSEQ multiplex PCR, yet TCRdb's version contains in-frame clones alone and is incomplete. The data contain about 900,000 clones, 15% to 20% of them singletons. The source material was naive CD4+ T cells from blood. The chain carries TRBV21-1 and TRBJ2-3; the DNA was not compared with TRBD1, the D call given in the table. TRBV21-1 is designated a pseudogene. This TCR was recovered from a woman aged 18 to 35 in good health. This chain's CDR3 is CASQSRGGQIGTDTQYF. DNA for the CDR3: TGTGCCAGCCAATCCCGTGGAGGACAGATAGGCACAGATACGCAGTATTTT.